A selection of T cell receptor beta chains follows, all from one sample in a study of T-cell memory formation after mild COVID-19. Via MiXCR, TCRdb re-called the 5' RACE reads, giving one row per CDR3 protein. The sample holds about 210,000 distinct CDR3 sequences, around 26% seen once. Sequenced input: PBMCs or a T cell subset sorted from them (not recorded which). The receptors were gathered from an adult woman who had mild COVID-19 (a few samples of this study predate the infection). Cell type and time point are not known. Each CDR3 is given with its conserved first and last residue. The order of the fields is V gene, D gene, clone size, J gene, CDR3 DNA, CDR3 protein. D genes are given only for firm matches. A row's size may be missing; if present it is once, few, many or a size class.

TRBV5-1	.	.	TRBJ2-1	TGCGCCAGCAGCCCGGACCCGAGCTCCTACAATGAGCAGTTCTTC	CASSPDPSSYNEQFF
TRBV5-1	.	.	TRBJ2-4	TGCGCCAGCAGCTTGGCTCACTCCGAAAACATTCAGTACTTC	CASSLAHSENIQYF
TRBV2	.	.	TRBJ2-1	TGTGCCAGCAGTGACAGGAGCTCCTACAATGAGCAGTTCTTC	CASSDRSSYNEQFF
TRBV5-1	TRBD2	few	TRBJ2-7	TGCGCCAGCAGGATGACTAGCGGCTACGAGCAGTACTTC	CASRMTSGYEQYF
TRBV7-2	TRBD1	.	TRBJ1-2	TGTGCCAGCAGCACCTCCGGGACAGATAACTATGGCTACACCTTC	CASSTSGTDNYGYTF
TRBV9	TRBD2	once	TRBJ2-3	TGTGCCAGCAGCCCATCACTAGCGGGGGGGTTTGATACGCAGTATTTT	CASSPSLAGGFDTQYF
TRBV5-1	.	.	TRBJ2-5	TGCGCCAGCAGCTTGGGAACAGGAGCAGAGACCCAGTACTTC	CASSLGTGAETQYF
TRBV5-1	TRBD1	.	TRBJ1-1	TGCGCCAGCAGCCCCGGGCAGGGGGTTATTACTGAAGCTTTCTTT	CASSPGQGVITEAFF
TRBV7-8	TRBD1	few	TRBJ1-1	TGTGCCAGCAGCCCGAGGGGGCGTTTATCTTTCTTT	CASSPRGRLSFF
TRBV5-1	.	.	TRBJ1-4	TGCGCCAGCAGCTTGGGGGGTTCATTCCCGAGCGAAAAACTGTTTTTT	CASSLGGSFPSEKLFF
TRBV7-8	.	.	TRBJ2-7	TGTGCCAGCAGCATCAACCTTGGGGGGACCTACGAGCAGTACTTC	CASSINLGGTYEQYF
TRBV9	TRBD2	.	TRBJ2-1	TGTGCCAGCAGCGTAGATAAGCGGGAGGGATACAATGAGCAGTTCTTC	CASSVDKREGYNEQFF
TRBV27	TRBD2	.	TRBJ2-5	TGTGCCAGCAGTCTCTTGAAACCGGGACTAGCGGGGGGCTGGGGAGAGACCCAGTACTTC	CASSLLKPGLAGGWGETQYF
TRBV19	TRBD2	.	TRBJ2-3	TGTGCCAGTAGTTTTCAGACTAGCGGGCAAGATACGAAGTATTTT	CASSFQTSGQDTKYF
TRBV7-9	.	.	TRBJ2-7	TGTGCCAGCAGCTTCCCGGGAGTCTACGAGCAGTACTTC	CASSFPGVYEQYF
TRBV7-8	TRBD1	.	TRBJ1-2	TGTGCCAGCAGCGTCGCAGGGGGGGGTGGCTACACCTTC	CASSVAGGGGYTF
TRBV4-2	.	.	TRBJ2-1	TGTGCCAGCAGCCAAGATCTGGCGGGACCTGAGGAGGAGCAGTTCTTC	CASSQDLAGPEEEQFF
TRBV6-2/TRBV6-3	.	.	TRBJ1-2	TGTGCCACTCAGGACAGACCTTGGGACTATGGCTACACCTTC	CATQDRPWDYGYTF
TRBV12-3/TRBV12-4	.	few	TRBJ2-1	TGTGCCAGCAGTTCCCGACAGGTTGGAGAGCAGTTCTTC	CASSSRQVGEQFF
TRBV12-5	.	few	TRBJ2-5	TGTGCTAGTGGTTTGGTAGAGACAAAGACCCAGTACTTC	CASGLVETKTQYF
TRBV5-4	TRBD1	many	TRBJ2-7	TGTGCCAGCAGCTTTGGGGACAGGGAGGCCTACGAGCAGTACTTC	CASSFGDREAYEQYF
TRBV2	.	.	TRBJ1-2	TGTGCCAGCAGGGAGAGGGCGACTGGGGGCTACACCTTC	CASRERATGGYTF